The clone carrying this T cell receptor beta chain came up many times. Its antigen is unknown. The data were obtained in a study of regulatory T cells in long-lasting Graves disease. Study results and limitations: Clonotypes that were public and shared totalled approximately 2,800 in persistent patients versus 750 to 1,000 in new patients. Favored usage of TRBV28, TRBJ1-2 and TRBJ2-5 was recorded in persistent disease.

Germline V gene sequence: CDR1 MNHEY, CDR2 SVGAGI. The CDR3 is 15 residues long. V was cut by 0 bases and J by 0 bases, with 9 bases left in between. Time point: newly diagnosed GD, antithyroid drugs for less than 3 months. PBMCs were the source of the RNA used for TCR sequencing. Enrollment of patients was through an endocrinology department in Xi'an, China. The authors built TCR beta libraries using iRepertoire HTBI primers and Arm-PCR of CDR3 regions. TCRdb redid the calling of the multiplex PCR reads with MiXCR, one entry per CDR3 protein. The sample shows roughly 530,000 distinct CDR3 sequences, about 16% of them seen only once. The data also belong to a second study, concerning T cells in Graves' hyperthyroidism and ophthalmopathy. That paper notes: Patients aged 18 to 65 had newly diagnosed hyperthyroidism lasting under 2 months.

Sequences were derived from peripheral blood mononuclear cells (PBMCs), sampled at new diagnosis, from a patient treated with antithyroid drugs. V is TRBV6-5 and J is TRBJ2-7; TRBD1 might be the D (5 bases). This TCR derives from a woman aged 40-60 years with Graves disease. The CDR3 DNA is TGTGCCAGCAGTTACTCGGGGCAGGGCTCCTACGAGCAGTACTTC. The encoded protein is CASSYSGQGSYEQYF.